This TCR beta chain was sequenced for a study of follicular helper T cells after annual influenza vaccination. Whole-study context: Some donors were sampled over the 2013-2014, 2014-2015 and 2015-2016 vaccinations.

Time point in this sample: 2014-2015 season, 7 days after vaccination. Vaccine contraindications, substance abuse, HIV/AIDS, active malignancy and active illness excluded donors. This CDR3 comprises 14 residues. The V gene lost 9 bases and the J gene lost 0 bases, with 12 bases spanning the gap. The germline V gene has CDR1 MDHEN and CDR2 SYDVKM. Sequenced by immunoSEQ multiplex PCR; TCRdb stores in-frame clones only, minus some. The sample yields 9,900 or so clones, approximately 82% seen once. Study-wide results and limits: Just roughly 10-21% of cells analyzed had recovered productive TCRB sequences. Plasmablast frequency change correlated with clonality change in ICOS+CD38+ cTfh.

Note on this clone: Its antigen is unknown.

V and J are TRBV28 and TRBJ1-5; D is possibly TRBD1 (5 bases). This TCR came from an adult who received the influenza vaccine. This specimen was CXCR5- memory CD4+ T cells sorted from blood, taken 7 days after influenza vaccination. The CDR3 sequence is CARGLGPSNQPQHF. The CDR3 nucleotides read TGTGCCAGGGGCCTGGGACCTAGCAATCAGCCCCAGCATTTT.